One and the same sample provided the 2 T cell receptor beta chains below, sequenced in a study of early T cells in non-severe SARS-CoV-2 infection. TCRdb reanalysed the 5' RACE reads using MiXCR and keeps one entry per CDR3 protein. The sample includes approximately 65,000 distinct CDR3 sequences, 12% of them seen just once. Sequencing was carried out using whole blood. The origin of the receptors is an adult who was a healthcare worker with PCR-confirmed SARS-CoV-2 infection or an uninfected control (not recorded which).

V usage is TRBV29-1 and J usage is TRBJ2-7, with 9 bases lining up with TRBD1. The germline CDR1 and CDR2 sequences are SQVTM and ANQGSEA. V lost 6 bases, J lost 0 bases, and 9 bases stayed unmatched. CDR3 length equals 15 residues. The CDR3 DNA reads as TGCAGCGTCTTTCTTGGACAGGGGAGCTCCTACGAGCAGTACTTC. Translating it yields CSVFLGQGSSYEQYF.

This chain connects TRBV5-1 to TRBJ2-5; D is unresolved. V lost 4 bases and J lost 0, with 13 bases in between. The CDR3 sequence is 15 residues long. Germline V lookup: CDR1 SGHRS, CDR2 YFSETQ. The CDR3 spells CASSSRTANQETQYF. DNA for the CDR3: TGCGCCAGCAGCAGCCGCACAGCAAACCAAGAGACCCAGTACTTC.